This T cell receptor beta chain was identified during a study of T cell responses to AZD1222 COVID-19 vaccine. Profiling relied on immunoSEQ multiplex PCR, and the TCRdb table lists in-frame clones only, not all of them. The sample holds 100,000 to 140,000 clones, about 85% seen once. Per the germline V gene, CDR1 is SGHTA and CDR2 is FQGNSA. Trimming took 1 base from V and 0 from J, leaving 16 bases between them. This CDR3 has 17 amino acids. This TCR was sampled from an adult who received the AZD1222 COVID-19 vaccine. The sample was peripheral blood, taken 28 days after the second AZD1222 dose. The chain couples TRBV7-2 to TRBJ2-7; D perhaps matches TRBD1 (5 bases). In DNA form, the CDR3 reads TGTGCCAGCAGCTTAGGGTTACAGGACCTCAGCTCCTACGAGCAGTACTTC. It codes for CASSLGLQDLSSYEQYF.